The entry below describes one T cell receptor (beta chain). The antigen remains undetermined. These data belong to a study of cytomegalovirus exposure and HLA in healthy donors. Findings and caveats of the study: Indistinguishability led to the exclusion of some V segments, TRBV6-2 and TRBV6-3 included. Later work associated fewer than 20,000 TCR beta sequences with HLA alleles at 0.05 false discovery rate.

Germline V gene sequence: CDR1 MDHEN, CDR2 SYDVKM. The V segment lost 3 bases and the J segment 6 bases; nucleotides outside the gene matches: 5. The CDR3 contains 14 residues. 13 Jbeta primers and 60 Vbeta primers were used for the PCR. Profiled with immunoSEQ multiplex PCR; TCRdb holds only in-frame clones, not every one. This sample has fewer than 150,000 clones, with about 16% found just once. This chain uses TRBV28 with TRBJ2-7; TRBD2 aligns across 10 bases. What was sequenced was PBMCs. The TCR sequence derives from a young woman in good health and CMV-seronegative. DNA of the CDR3: TGTGCCAGCAGTTTCGGGCTAGCGGGAGTCGAGCAGTACTTC. Protein sequence: CASSFGLAGVEQYF.